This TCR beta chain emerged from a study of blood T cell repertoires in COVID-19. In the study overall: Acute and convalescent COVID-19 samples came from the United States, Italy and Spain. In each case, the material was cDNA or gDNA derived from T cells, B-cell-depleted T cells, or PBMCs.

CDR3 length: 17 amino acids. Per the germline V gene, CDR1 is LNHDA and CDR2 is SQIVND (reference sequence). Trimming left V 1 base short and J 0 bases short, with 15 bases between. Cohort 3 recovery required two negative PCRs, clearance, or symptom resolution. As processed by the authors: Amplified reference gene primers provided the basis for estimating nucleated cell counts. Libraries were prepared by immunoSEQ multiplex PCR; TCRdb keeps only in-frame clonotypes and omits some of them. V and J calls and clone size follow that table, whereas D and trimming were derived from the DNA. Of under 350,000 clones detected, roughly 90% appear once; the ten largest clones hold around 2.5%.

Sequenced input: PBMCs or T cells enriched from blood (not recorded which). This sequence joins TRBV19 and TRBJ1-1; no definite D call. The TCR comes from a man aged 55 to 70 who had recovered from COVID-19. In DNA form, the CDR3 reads TGTGCCAGTAGTATAGGGGTGCTAGGTTGGATGAACACTGAAGCTTTCTTT. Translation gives CASSIGVLGWMNTEAFF. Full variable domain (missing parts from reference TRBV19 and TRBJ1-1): DGGITQSPKYLFRKEGQNVTLSCEQNLNHDAMYWYRQDPGQGLRLIYYSQIVNDFQKGDIAEGYSVSREKKESFPLTVTSAQKNPTAFYLCASSIGVLGWMNTEAFFGQGTRLTVV.